Listed below are T cell receptor beta chains from one sample, sequenced in a study of human T cells and chemical hapten exposure. A single record per CDR3 protein comes from TCRdb applying MiXCR to the RACE reads. Of roughly 96,000 distinct CDR3 sequences listed, around 9.3% are singletons. Sequencing was performed on whole blood, taken in connection with sensitization to the hapten diphenylcyclopropenone (DPC). The receptors derive from a woman aged 40 to 49 with alopecia areata. Some clones in this sample may be carry-over from other donors' samples. The CDR3 runs from the conserved cysteine through the conserved F or W. The D gene is left open where the match is weak. Some rows mark clone size as missing; the rest say once, few, many or name a class of expanded clone.

>-|TRBV4-2|TRBJ1-4|-
CASSRYSGSEEKLFF
TGTGCCAGCAGCCGTTATTCGGGAAGCGAAGAAAAACTGTTTTTT
>few|TRBV7-2|TRBJ2-1|TRBD2
CASSTPRFWVSPVGAGGHYNEQFF
TGTGCCAGCAGCACCCCCCGGTTCTGGGTTTCTCCGGTGGGAGCGGGAGGGCACTACAATGAGCAGTTCTTC
>-|TRBV5-1|TRBJ2-7|-
CASSLLDSLAHEQYF
TGCGCCAGCAGCCTGTTGGACAGCTTGGCCCACGAGCAGTACTTC
>-|TRBV12-3/TRBV12-4|TRBJ2-2|-
CASSLNRVLGYGELFF
TGTGCCAGCAGTTTAAACCGCGTGCTGGGGTACGGGGAGCTGTTTTTT
>many|TRBV2|TRBJ1-5|-
CASSEAGGSQPQHF
TGTGCCAGCAGTGAAGCGGGGGGGAGTCAGCCCCAGCATTTT
>few|TRBV12-3/TRBV12-4|TRBJ1-6|-
CASSFNDQNSPLHF
TGTGCCAGCAGTTTTAATGACCAGAATTCACCCCTCCACTTT
>-|TRBV30|TRBJ1-1|TRBD1
CAVNRGQGTEAFF
TGTGCCGTAAACAGGGGGCAGGGCACTGAAGCTTTCTTT
>many|TRBV20-1|TRBJ2-1|-
CSAQFPPRHEQFF
TGCAGTGCCCAATTCCCCCCTAGACATGAGCAGTTCTTC
>-|TRBV6-1|TRBJ2-4|TRBD1
CASSETTGNIVQYF
TGTGCCAGCAGTGAAACGACAGGGAATATCGTTCAGTACTTC
>many|TRBV10-3|TRBJ2-5|TRBD1
CAISRDREVPRTQYF
TGTGCCATCAGCCGGGACAGGGAAGTCCCGAGGACCCAGTACTTC
>few|TRBV9|TRBJ2-7|-
CASSGPTAYEQYF
TGTGCCAGCAGCGGACCCACAGCCTACGAGCAGTACTTC
>-|TRBV20-1|TRBJ2-2|-
CSVRLARLSTGELFF
TGCAGTGTCCGGCTAGCGCGCTTATCTACCGGGGAGCTGTTTTTT
>many|TRBV7-9|TRBJ2-1|-
CASSSQRNVNEQFF
TGTGCCAGCAGCTCACAGCGTAATGTAAATGAGCAGTTCTTC
>many|TRBV7-2|TRBJ2-7|-
CASSPTELYEQYF
TGTGCCAGCAGCCCGACGGAGTTATACGAGCAGTACTTC
>-|TRBV18|TRBJ1-5|-
CASSPVGRGGNQPQHF
TGTGCCAGCTCACCAGTCGGAAGGGGAGGCAATCAGCCCCAGCATTTT
>-|TRBV4-2|TRBJ2-3|-
CASSQENAGTDTQYF
TGTGCCAGCAGCCAAGAGAATGCGGGCACAGATACGCAGTATTTT
>few|TRBV5-1|TRBJ2-2|TRBD2
CASSPRGGLGTGELFF
TGCGCCAGCAGCCCCCGCGGGGGTTTGGGCACCGGGGAGCTGTTTTTT
>-|TRBV7-9|TRBJ2-3|TRBD2
CASSTGLAETDTQYF
TGTGCCAGCAGCACAGGACTAGCGGAAACAGATACGCAGTATTTT
>few|TRBV10-1|TRBJ2-1|TRBD2
CASSESFTSGIPYNEQFF
TGCGCCAGCAGTGAGTCCTTTACTAGCGGGATCCCATACAATGAGCAGTTCTTC
>many|TRBV19|TRBJ2-2|TRBD1
CASSRDRGDTGELFF
TGTGCCAGTAGTCGGGACAGGGGTGACACCGGGGAGCTGTTTTTT
>few|TRBV4-1|TRBJ2-7|-
CASSQRDTTYEQYF
TGCGCCAGCAGCCAGAGGGACACCACCTACGAGCAGTACTTC
>many|TRBV7-9|TRBJ2-1|-
CASSYGGGNNEQFF
TGTGCCAGCAGCTACGGGGGAGGAAACAATGAGCAGTTCTTC
>-|TRBV7-8|TRBJ1-2|TRBD1
CASSQNPGTGVYGYTF
TGTGCCAGCAGCCAAAACCCCGGGACAGGGGTCTATGGCTACACCTTC
>many|TRBV20-1|TRBJ1-6|TRBD1
CSARDSDRSSYNSPLHF
TGCAGTGCTAGAGATTCGGACAGGAGCTCCTATAATTCACCCCTCCACTTT
>-|TRBV28|TRBJ2-3|TRBD2
CASSSGTSGRSTDTQYF
TGTGCCAGCAGTTCCGGGACTAGCGGGCGGAGCACAGATACGCAGTATTTT
>many|TRBV7-2|TRBJ2-5|-
CASSDVLWGETQYF
TGTGCCAGCAGTGATGTCCTGTGGGGGGAGACCCAGTACTTC
>-|TRBV9|TRBJ2-1|TRBD2
CASSPGGPAINEQFF
TGTGCCAGCAGCCCGGGGGGTCCGGCGATTAATGAGCAGTTCTTC
>many|TRBV4-3|TRBJ2-1|TRBD2
CASSQDPGTSGSWNEQFF
TGCGCCAGCAGCCAAGATCCTGGGACTAGCGGGAGTTGGAATGAGCAGTTCTTC
>few|TRBV7-2|TRBJ2-2|-
CASSLTGRTGELFF
TGTGCCAGCAGCTTGACAGGGAGGACCGGGGAGCTGTTTTTT
>many|TRBV9|TRBJ2-3|-
CASSPQGRGATDTQYF
TGTGCCAGCAGCCCCCAGGGTAGAGGGGCCACAGATACGCAGTATTTT
>many|TRBV28|TRBJ2-7|TRBD2
CASSTGGGTYEQYF
TGTGCCAGCAGCACCGGGGGGGGCACTTACGAGCAGTACTTC
>many|TRBV12-3/TRBV12-4|TRBJ2-4|-
CASSLRQVTIQYF
TGTGCCAGCAGTTTAAGGCAGGTTACCATTCAGTACTTC
>many|TRBV28|TRBJ1-2|-
CASSQGDYGYTF
TGTGCCAGCAGCCAGGGCGACTATGGCTACACCTTC
>many|TRBV6-5|TRBJ2-7|TRBD1
CASSYSRTGDSGQYF
TGTGCCAGCAGTTACTCGAGGACAGGGGATTCAGGGCAGTACTTC
>-|TRBV29-1|TRBJ2-7|-
CSAAGISYEQYF
TGCAGCGCCGCCGGGATCTCCTACGAGCAGTACTTC
>many|TRBV6-2/TRBV6-3|TRBJ2-7|TRBD2
CASSWLTSGTEQYF
TGTGCCAGCAGTTGGTTGACTAGCGGGACCGAGCAGTACTTC
>few|TRBV2|TRBJ2-3|-
CASSAAGNTDTQYF
TGTGCCAGCAGTGCTGCGGGAAACACAGATACGCAGTATTTT
>few|TRBV7-9|TRBJ1-1|TRBD1
CASSPGQGPLNTEAFF
TGTGCCAGCAGCCCTGGACAGGGGCCATTAAACACTGAAGCTTTCTTT
>many|TRBV12-3/TRBV12-4|TRBJ1-4|-
CASSLLVRGELFF
TGTGCCAGCAGTTTATTGGTACGGGGAGAACTGTTTTTT
>many|TRBV4-2|TRBJ1-3|-
CASSPDDRAGNTIYF
TGTGCCAGCAGCCCAGATGATAGGGCTGGAAACACCATATATTTT
>many|TRBV7-3|TRBJ2-2|-
CASSFSAGTPNTGELFF
TGTGCCAGCAGCTTCTCGGCGGGGACCCCGAACACCGGGGAGCTGTTTTTT
>-|TRBV9|TRBJ2-3|-
CASTPDPVTDTQYF
TGTGCCAGCACCCCGGACCCGGTCACAGATACGCAGTATTTT
>few|TRBV28|TRBJ1-6|-
CASRTLDRYNSPLHF
TGTGCCAGCAGAACTCTTGACAGATATAATTCACCCCTCCACTTT
>-|TRBV28|TRBJ2-2|-
CASSLFIGELFF
TGTGCCAGCAGTTTATTTATCGGGGAGCTGTTTTTT
>few|TRBV12-3/TRBV12-4|TRBJ1-5|-
CASSLASGQPQHF
TGTGCCAGCAGTTTAGCGTCCGGTCAGCCCCAGCATTTT
>many|TRBV12-3/TRBV12-4|TRBJ2-2|-
CASSFIQGTSLGSGGELFF
TGTGCCAGCAGTTTCATTCAGGGGACATCCCTTGGGTCGGGCGGGGAGCTGTTTTTT
>many|TRBV5-6|TRBJ1-4|-
CASRTRGTVNEKLFF
TGTGCCAGCAGGACGCGGGGGACTGTCAATGAAAAACTGTTTTTT
>many|TRBV20-1|TRBJ2-3|-
CSARVGRFGTQYF
TGCAGTGCTAGAGTGGGGCGCTTTGGTACGCAGTATTTT
>few|TRBV6-6|TRBJ1-4|TRBD1
CASSYSWTGEVLFF
TGTGCCAGCAGTTACTCATGGACAGGGGAAGTGCTGTTTTTT
>many|TRBV29-1|TRBJ1-1|-
CSVGIAEGAFF
TGCAGCGTTGGGATCGCGGAGGGGGCTTTCTTT
>few|TRBV10-2|TRBJ1-2|TRBD1
CASSNGQGVNGYTF
TGCGCCAGCAGTAATGGACAGGGGGTGAATGGCTACACCTTC
>many|TRBV11-2|TRBJ2-1|-
CASSSIRGNQNEQFF
TGTGCCAGCAGCTCCATTAGAGGGAATCAGAATGAGCAGTTCTTC